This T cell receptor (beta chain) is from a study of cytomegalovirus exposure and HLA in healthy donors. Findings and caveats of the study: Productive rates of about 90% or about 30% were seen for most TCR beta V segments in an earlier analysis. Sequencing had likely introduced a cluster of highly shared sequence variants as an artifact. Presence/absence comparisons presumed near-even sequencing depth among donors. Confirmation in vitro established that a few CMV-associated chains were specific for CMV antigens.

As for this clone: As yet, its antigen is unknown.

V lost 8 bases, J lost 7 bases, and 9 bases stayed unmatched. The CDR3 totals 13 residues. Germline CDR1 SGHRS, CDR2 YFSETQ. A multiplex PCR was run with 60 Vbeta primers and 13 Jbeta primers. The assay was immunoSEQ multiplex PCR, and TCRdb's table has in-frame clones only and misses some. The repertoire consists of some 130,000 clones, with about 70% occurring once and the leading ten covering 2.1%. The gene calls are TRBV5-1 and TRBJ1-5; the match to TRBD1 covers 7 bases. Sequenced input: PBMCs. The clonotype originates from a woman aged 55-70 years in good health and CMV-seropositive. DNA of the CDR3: TGCGCCAGTTCTGCAGGGGGAAACCAGCCCCAGCATTTT. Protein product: CASSAGGNQPQHF.